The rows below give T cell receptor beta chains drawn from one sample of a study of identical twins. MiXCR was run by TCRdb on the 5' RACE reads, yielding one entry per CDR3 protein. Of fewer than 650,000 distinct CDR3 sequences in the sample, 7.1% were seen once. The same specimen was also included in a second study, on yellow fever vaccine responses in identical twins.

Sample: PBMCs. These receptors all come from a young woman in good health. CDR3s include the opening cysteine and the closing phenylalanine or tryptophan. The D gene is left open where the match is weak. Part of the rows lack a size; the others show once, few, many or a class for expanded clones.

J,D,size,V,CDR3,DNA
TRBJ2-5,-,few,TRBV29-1,CSVEDGGRVQETQYF,TGCAGCGTTGAAGACGGTGGCAGAGTACAAGAGACCCAGTACTTC
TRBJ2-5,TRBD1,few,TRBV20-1,CSARDFRTGLETQYF,TGCAGTGCTAGAGATTTTCGGACAGGGCTGGAGACCCAGTACTTC
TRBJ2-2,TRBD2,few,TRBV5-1,CASSFLSGFSTGELFF,TGCGCCAGCAGCTTCCTTAGCGGGTTTAGCACCGGGGAGCTGTTTTTT
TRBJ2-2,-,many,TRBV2,CASMLAEGNTGELFF,TGTGCCAGCATGTTAGCGGAAGGGAACACCGGGGAGCTGTTTTTT
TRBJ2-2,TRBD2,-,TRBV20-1,CSARDVASGSLDGELFF,TGCAGTGCTAGAGATGTGGCTAGCGGCTCTTTGGACGGGGAGCTGTTTTTT
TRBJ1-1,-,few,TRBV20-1,CSARTVGLLKAFF,TGCAGTGCTAGAACAGTTGGCCTCCTAAAAGCTTTCTTT
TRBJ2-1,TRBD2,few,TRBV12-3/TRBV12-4,CASSFRLAGARNEQFF,TGTGCCAGCAGTTTTAGACTAGCGGGAGCTCGGAATGAGCAGTTCTTC
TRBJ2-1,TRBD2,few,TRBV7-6,CASSRYPTGLADNEQFF,TGTGCCAGCAGCCGATATCCCACTGGACTAGCGGACAATGAGCAGTTCTTC
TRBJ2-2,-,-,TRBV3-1,CASSQVWANTGELFF,TGTGCCAGCAGCCAAGTCTGGGCGAACACCGGGGAGCTGTTTTTT
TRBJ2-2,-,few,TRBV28,CATQQGGEHTGELFF,TGTGCCACCCAACAGGGAGGGGAGCACACCGGGGAGCTGTTTTTT
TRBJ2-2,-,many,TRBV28,CASNPGDRYTGELFF,TGTGCCAGCAACCCGGGGGACAGATACACCGGGGAGCTGTTTTTT
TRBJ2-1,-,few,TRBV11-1,CASSPGGSGTNSYNEQFF,TGTGCCAGCAGCCCAGGCGGTAGCGGAACGAACTCCTACAATGAGCAGTTCTTC
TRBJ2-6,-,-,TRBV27,CASSSPSGGANVLIF,TGTGCCAGCAGTTCCCCGAGTGGTGGGGCCAACGTCCTGATTTTC
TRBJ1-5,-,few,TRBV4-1,CASSQVWGGVRQPQHF,TGCGCCAGCAGCCAAGTATGGGGAGGGGTTAGGCAGCCCCAGCATTTT
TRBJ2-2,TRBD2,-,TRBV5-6,CASSRGLAGALNTGELFF,TGTGCCAGCAGCCGCGGACTAGCGGGGGCCCTCAACACCGGGGAGCTGTTTTTT
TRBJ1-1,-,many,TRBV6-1,CASTPRYREGTEAFF,TGTGCCAGCACCCCACGATACAGGGAAGGTACTGAAGCTTTCTTT
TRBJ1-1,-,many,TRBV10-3,CATGTRNTEAFF,TGTGCCACCGGTACCCGGAACACTGAAGCTTTCTTT
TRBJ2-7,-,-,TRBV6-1,CASRFSVDGSYEQYF,TGTGCCAGCAGGTTTAGCGTGGACGGGTCCTACGAGCAGTACTTC
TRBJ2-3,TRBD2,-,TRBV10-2,CASSGAGTSGREHTQYF,TGCGCCAGCAGTGGAGCCGGGACTAGCGGGAGGGAACATACGCAGTATTTT
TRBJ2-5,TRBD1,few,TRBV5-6,CASSPPGTGLMTQYF,TGTGCCAGCAGCCCCCCCGGGACAGGGCTCATGACCCAGTACTTC
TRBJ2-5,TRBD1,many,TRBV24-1,CATSDFSRGQGIQETQYF,TGTGCCACCAGTGATTTTTCAAGGGGACAGGGAATCCAAGAGACCCAGTACTTC
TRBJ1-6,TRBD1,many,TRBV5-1,CASSLGQGAHNSPLHF,TGCGCCAGCAGCTTGGGACAGGGGGCGCATAATTCACCCCTCCACTTT
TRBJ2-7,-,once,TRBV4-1,CASSQVTASYEQYF,TGCGCCAGCAGCCAAGTGACAGCCTCCTACGAGCAGTACTTC
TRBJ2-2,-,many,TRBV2,CASSEGQVTGELFF,TGTGCCAGCAGTGAAGGGCAGGTGACCGGGGAGCTGTTTTTT
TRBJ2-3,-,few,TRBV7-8,CASSFGVVTDTQYF,TGTGCCAGCAGCTTCGGGGTGGTCACAGATACGCAGTATTTT
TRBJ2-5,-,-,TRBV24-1,CATSDLVRTETQYF,TGTGCCACCAGTGATTTGGTCCGAACCGAGACCCAGTACTTC
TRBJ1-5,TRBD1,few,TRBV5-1,CASSLTGQDQPQHF,TGCGCCAGCAGCTTGACGGGACAGGATCAGCCCCAGCATTTT
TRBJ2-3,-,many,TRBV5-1,CASSLTGSTDTQYF,TGTGCCAGCAGTTTGACAGGAAGCACAGATACGCAGTATTTT
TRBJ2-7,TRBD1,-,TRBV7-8,CASSLGDRGPYEQYF,TGTGCCAGCAGCTTGGGGGACAGGGGTCCCTACGAGCAGTACTTC
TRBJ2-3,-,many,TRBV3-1,CASSQEGGAVDTQYF,TGTGCCAGCAGCCAAGAAGGTGGTGCCGTCGATACGCAGTATTTT
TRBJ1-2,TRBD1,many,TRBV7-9,CASSFTPGQGTNYGYTF,TGTGCCAGCAGCTTTACCCCGGGACAGGGAACTAACTATGGCTACACCTTC
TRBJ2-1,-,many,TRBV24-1,CATSDPSRETGDEQFF,TGTGCCACCAGTGATCCGAGCCGGGAGACGGGCGATGAGCAGTTCTTC
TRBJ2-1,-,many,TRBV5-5,CASSKDAANEQFF,TGTGCCAGCAGCAAGGACGCAGCCAATGAGCAGTTCTTC
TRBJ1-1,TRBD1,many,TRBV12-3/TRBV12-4,CASSLGTGGNTEAFF,TGTGCCAGCAGTTTGGGTACAGGGGGGAACACTGAAGCTTTCTTT
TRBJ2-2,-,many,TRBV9,CASSPDPTNTGELFF,TGTGCCAGCAGCCCTGACCCGACGAACACCGGGGAGCTGTTTTTT
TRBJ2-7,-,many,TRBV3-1,CASSQGRKPSYEQYF,TGTGCCAGCAGCCAAGGGAGGAAGCCCTCCTACGAGCAGTACTTC
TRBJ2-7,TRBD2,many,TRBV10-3,CAIKPTSDSYEQYF,TGTGCCATCAAACCGACTAGCGATTCCTACGAGCAGTACTTC
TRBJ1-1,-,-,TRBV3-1,CASSPQIPRVTEAFF,TGTGCCAGCAGCCCTCAGATCCCGAGGGTTACTGAAGCTTTCTTT
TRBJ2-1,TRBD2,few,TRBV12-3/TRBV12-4,CASSPIVLAGVGDNEQFF,TGTGCCAGCAGTCCGATCGTCCTAGCGGGAGTGGGAGACAATGAGCAGTTCTTC
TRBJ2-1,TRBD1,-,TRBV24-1,CATSDSETGGSYNEQFF,TGTGCCACCAGTGATTCGGAGACAGGGGGCTCCTACAATGAGCAGTTCTTC
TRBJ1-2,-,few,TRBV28,CASRTAQGSYGYTF,TGTGCCAGCAGGACTGCCCAGGGGAGCTATGGCTACACCTTC
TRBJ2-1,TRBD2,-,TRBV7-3,CASSFGAGAYNEQFF,TGTGCCAGCAGCTTCGGAGCGGGAGCCTACAATGAGCAGTTCTTC
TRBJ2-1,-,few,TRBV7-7,CASSLEYRSDEQFF,TGTGCCAGCAGCTTAGAGTACAGGTCGGACGAGCAGTTCTTC
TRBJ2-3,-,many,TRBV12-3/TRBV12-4,CASSPRVMGTDTQYF,TGTGCCAGCAGCCCCAGGGTAATGGGCACAGATACGCAGTATTTT
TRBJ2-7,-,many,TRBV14,CASSQVQTYEQYF,TGTGCCAGCAGCCAAGTGCAGACCTACGAGCAGTACTTC
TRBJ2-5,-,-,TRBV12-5,CASGTGGKEETQYF,TGTGCTAGTGGTACGGGCGGGAAGGAAGAGACCCAGTACTTC
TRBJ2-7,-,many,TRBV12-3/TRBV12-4,CASSRGRSSYEQYF,TGTGCCAGCAGTAGAGGGCGCAGCTCCTACGAGCAGTACTTC
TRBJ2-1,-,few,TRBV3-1,CASSLGTGVLLVGEQFF,TGTGCCAGCAGCCTAGGAACGGGGGTGTTATTGGTGGGTGAGCAGTTCTTC
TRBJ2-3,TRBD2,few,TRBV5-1,CASSLTAGGTDTQYF,TGCGCCAGCAGCTTGACGGCGGGGGGCACAGATACGCAGTATTTT
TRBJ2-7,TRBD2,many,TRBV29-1,CSVEDRASGSYEQYF,TGCAGCGTTGAAGACCGGGCTAGCGGGAGTTACGAGCAGTACTTC
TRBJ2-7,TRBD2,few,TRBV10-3,CAISESIILAEAYEQYF,TGTGCCATCAGTGAGTCGATAATCCTAGCGGAGGCCTACGAGCAGTACTTC
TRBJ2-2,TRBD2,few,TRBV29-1,CSVRLAGAFTGELFF,TGCAGCGTTAGACTAGCGGGAGCTTTTACCGGGGAGCTGTTTTTT
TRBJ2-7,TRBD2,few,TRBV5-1,CASSLVAISSGGTYEQYF,TGCGCCAGCAGCTTGGTGGCAATCTCTAGCGGGGGAACCTACGAGCAGTACTTC